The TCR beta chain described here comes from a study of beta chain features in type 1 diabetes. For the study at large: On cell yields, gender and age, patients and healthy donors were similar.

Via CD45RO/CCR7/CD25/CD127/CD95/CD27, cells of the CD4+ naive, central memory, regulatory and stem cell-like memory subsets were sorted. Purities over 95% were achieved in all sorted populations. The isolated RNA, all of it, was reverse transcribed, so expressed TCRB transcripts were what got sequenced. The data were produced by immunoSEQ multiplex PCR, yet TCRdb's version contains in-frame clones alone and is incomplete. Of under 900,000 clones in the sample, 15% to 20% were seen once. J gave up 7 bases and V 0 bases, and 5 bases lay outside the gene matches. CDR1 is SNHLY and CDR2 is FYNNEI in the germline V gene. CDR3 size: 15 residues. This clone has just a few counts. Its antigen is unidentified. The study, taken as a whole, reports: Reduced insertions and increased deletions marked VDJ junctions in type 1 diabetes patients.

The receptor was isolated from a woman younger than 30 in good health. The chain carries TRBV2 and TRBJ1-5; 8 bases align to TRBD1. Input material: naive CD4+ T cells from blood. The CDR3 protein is CASSEATGVGQPQHF. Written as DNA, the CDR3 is TGTGCCAGCAGTGAAGCGACAGGGGTTGGACAGCCCCAGCATTTT.